The 4 T cell receptor beta chains listed next were all sequenced from one sample in a study of siplizumab effects on memory and regulatory T cells. Sequencing was performed with immunoSEQ multiplex PCR; in TCRdb, only in-frame clones are kept and a portion is missing. The profile shows 57,000 or so clones, 80% to 95% of them singletons. Sequencing was performed on CD8+ T cells sorted from blood. The receptor set was obtained from a human donor in good health.

The gene calls are TRBV4-1 and TRBJ2-1; a weak D match, TRBD1 (6 bases). Trimming removed 1 base from V and 4 bases from J, with 11 bases in between. Germline CDR1 is MGHRA and CDR2 is YSYEKL. This CDR3 has 15 amino acids. CDR3 in amino acids: CASSQVRGNYNEQFF. In DNA form, the CDR3 reads TGCGCCAGCAGCCAAGTTAGGGGGAATTACAATGAGCAGTTCTTC.

V usage is TRBV12-5 and J usage is TRBJ2-7; D possibly matches TRBD1 or TRBD2 (5 bases each). V gave up 7 bases and J gave up 6 bases, with 16 bases separating them. From germline, CDR1 is LGHNT and CDR2 FRNRAP. This CDR3 region has 13 residues. This CDR3 is CASAGTDHLEQYF. The DNA of the CDR3 is TGTGCTAGTGCCGGGACCGACCACCTCGAGCAGTACTTC. Based on the CDR3 plus reference TRBV12-5 and TRBJ2-7, the full variable domain is DARVTQTPRHKVTEMGQEVTMRCQPILGHNTVFWYRQTMMQGLELLAYFRNRAPLDDSGMPKDRFSAEMPDATLATLKIQPSEPRDSAVYFCASAGTDHLEQYFGPGTRLTVT.

This clone was seen only once. V and J are TRBV7-2 and TRBJ1-2; no definite D call. Per the germline V gene, CDR1 is SGHTA and CDR2 is FQGNSA. The V end lost 2 bases, the J end lost 8 bases, and 3 bases lay between the germline ends. The CDR3 contains 10 residues. The CDR3 DNA reads TGTGCCAGCAGCTTAAAGGGCTACACCTTC. This codes for CASSLKGYTF.

The CDR3 DNA is TGTGCCAGCAGCCAAATCTACGAGCAGTACTTC. This gives the protein CASSQIYEQYF. The J gene is TRBJ2-7, the V gene TRBV2, with D hard to call. V was cut by 6 bases and J by 3 bases, with 6 bases left in between. The germline gives CDR1 SNHLY, CDR2 FYNNEI. There are 11 residues in the CDR3.